The clone carrying this T cell receptor (beta chain) was found a few times. This entry comes from a study of cytomegalovirus exposure and HLA in healthy donors. It was with 60 Vbeta and 13 Jbeta primers that the PCR ran. Per the original data handling: A later analysis tallied 80 million to 100 million unique TCR beta chains, some 12 million of them shared. Assay used: immunoSEQ multiplex PCR; TCRdb lists only in-frame clones, some missing. V, J and clone size reflect that table, while D and trimming were determined from the DNA. The top ten hold around 3.3% of the sample, which has around 100,000 clones, around two thirds seen once. V shed 5 bases, J shed 4 bases, and the junction held 11 bases outside the gene matches. The length of the CDR3 is 15 residues. Germline CDR1 is SGHAT and CDR2 is FQNNGV.

The source of this sequence is a woman between 50 and 59 years old in good health and CMV-seronegative. The chain has TRBV11-2 and TRBJ2-7, with TRBD2 identical over 7 bases. Sequenced: PBMCs. CDR3 loop: CASSLEYGGIYEQYF. CDR3 sequence (DNA): TGTGCCAGCAGCCTGGAATACGGGGGGATTTACGAGCAGTACTTC.